One T cell receptor (beta chain) is described in this entry. This entry is derived from a study of cytomegalovirus exposure and HLA in healthy donors. The CDR3 length is 15 residues. Germline V CDR1 and CDR2: MNHGY, SAAAGT. V lost 4 bases and J 10 bases, leaving 17 bases between the germline ends. PCR employed 60 Vbeta and 13 Jbeta primers. Profiling relied on immunoSEQ multiplex PCR, and the TCRdb table lists in-frame clones only, not all of them. The table includes 100,000 to 150,000 clones, around 72% detected once. The sample was PBMCs. J is TRBJ1-6 and V is TRBV6-8; maybe TRBD1 (6 bases). The clonotype comes from a woman aged 45-60 years in good health and CMV-seropositive. In DNA form, the CDR3 reads TGTGCCAGCAGTTTATACAGGGTGGAATACTCACCCCTCCACTTT. Its translation is CASSLYRVEYSPLHF.